The 21 T cell receptor beta chains reported below all come from one sample, sequenced in a study of T cell clonotyping in hematopoietic cell transplantation (dated by TCRdb to the early 2020s). Library preparation used the immunoSEQ multiplex PCR assay. What TCRdb holds here is the immuneACCESS table cut down to in-frame rearrangements. Part of the clones is not present; checked against another copy, under half of the missing clones reflect an unresolved V gene, and the others are unexplained. The sample yields tens of thousands of clones; approximately 89% were counted once. The ten largest clones represent about 2% of the sample. Sequenced material: peripheral blood mononuclear cells. These receptors came from a woman aged 40-49 years in good health. Some clones in this sample may be carry-over from other donors' samples.

The genes are TRBV7-8 and TRBJ2-2; TRBD2 aligns across 7 bases. The ends lost 10 bases at V and 6 bases at J; junction bases unmatched: 23. Germline CDR1 reads SGHVS; CDR2 reads FQNEAQ. This CDR3 has 18 amino acids. The CDR3 coding sequence is TGTGCCACCTCAGAGCGGGAACACCGCCCGGTCGGCGCCGGGGAGCTGTTTTTT. It encodes CATSEREHRPVGAGELFF.

The chain employs TRBV9 and TRBJ2-7; possibly TRBD2 for D (5 bases). CDR3 length: 15 amino acids. The germline gives CDR1 SGDLS, CDR2 YYNGEE. Trimming took off 4 bases at V and 2 bases at J, with 16 bases between the two ends. This CDR3 is CASSFSFGSAYEQYF. CDR3 in DNA: TGTGCCAGCAGCTTCTCATTTGGGAGCGCCTACGAGCAGTACTTC. Based on the CDR3 plus reference TRBV9 and TRBJ2-7, the full variable domain is DSGVTQTPKHLITATGQRVTLRCSPRSGDLSVYWYQQSLDQGLQFLIQYYNGEERAKGNILERFSAQQFPDLHSELNLSSLELGDSALYFCASSFSFGSAYEQYFGPGTRLTVT.

The chain's CDR3 is CASSMGGQGGSEPQHF. Here the CDR3 DNA reads TGTGCCAGTAGTATGGGGGGACAGGGAGGTAGCGAGCCCCAGCATTTT. The J gene is TRBJ1-5, the V gene TRBV19, with TRBD1 identical over 9 bases. The CDR3 extends over 16 amino acids. Germline CDR1 is LNHDA and CDR2 is SQIVND (reference sequence). The junction had 11 bases not matched to a gene; V was cut back by 3 bases and J by 8 bases.

The chain links TRBV11-2 to TRBJ2-5; D is perhaps TRBD2 (5 bases). The germline V gene encodes CDR1 SGHAT and CDR2 FQNNGV. This CDR3 has 13 amino acids. The V and J ends lost 1 base and 4 bases respectively, with 7 bases between them. CDR3 region: CASSLGAGETQYF. DNA for the CDR3: TGTGCCAGCAGCTTAGGCGCGGGAGAGACCCAGTACTTC.

The rearrangement uses TRBV5-1 and TRBJ2-7; tentative D call: TRBD1 (6 bases). Germline values: CDR1 SGHRS, CDR2 YFSETQ. The length of the CDR3 is 19 residues. V lost 4 bases and J 6 bases, leaving 32 bases between the germline ends. CDR3 nucleotide sequence: TGCGCCAGCAGCCTCCGAGGAAAGGAAACGGGACACTCTGAAGGCGAGCAGTACTTC. Translation gives CASSLRGKETGHSEGEQYF.

The CDR3 sequence: CSVESKGDGETQYF. The CDR3 region has the DNA TGCAGCGTTGAATCAAAGGGGGATGGAGAGACCCAGTACTTC. The rearrangement joins TRBV29-1 to TRBJ2-5; D perhaps matches TRBD1 (6 bases). V lost 2 bases to trimming and J lost 4 bases, with 14 bases between them. This CDR3 contains 14 residues. CDR1 and CDR2 from the germline V gene are SQVTM and ANQGSEA.

The CDR3 region has the DNA TGTGCCTGGAAGGGACAGGGGAACTATGGCTACACCTTC. This codes for CAWKGQGNYGYTF. The genes are TRBV30 and TRBJ1-2; 10 bases match TRBD1. The CDR3 loop spans 13 amino acids. Germline-derived CDR1 and CDR2 are GTSNPN and SVGIG (reference sequence). The V gene end was trimmed by 4 bases and the J gene end by 2 bases; junction bases not matched to a gene: 1. The full variable domain, rest sourced from reference TRBV30 and TRBJ1-2, is SQTIHQWPATLVQPVGSPLSLECTVEGTSNPNLYWYRQAAGRGLQLLFYSVGIGQISSEVPQNLSASRPQDRQFILSSKKLLLSDSGFYLCAWKGQGNYGYTFGSGTRLTVV.

Only one count was recorded for this clone. The chain links TRBV9 to TRBJ2-7; 7 bases map to TRBD1. The CDR3 is 16 amino acids. Looked up from germline, CDR1 is SGDLS and CDR2 is YYNGEE. After removal of 0 bases from V and 4 bases from J, the junction contained 10 bases not matched to a gene. As DNA, the CDR3 is TGTGCCAGCAGCGTAGGAGGGACAGCAAGAATATACGAGCAGTACTTC. As protein: CASSVGGTARIYEQYF.

This clone was found a few times. The chain joins TRBV30 to TRBJ2-3; possibly TRBD1 for D (6 bases). The germline V gene has CDR1 GTSNPN and CDR2 SVGIG (reference sequence). The V gene lost 5 bases and the J gene lost 3 bases, with 9 bases spanning the gap. This CDR3 is 12 amino acids long. CDR3 loop: CAWGTPTDTQYF. In DNA, the CDR3 is TGTGCCTGGGGGACACCGACAGATACGCAGTATTTT.

This chain links TRBV28 with TRBJ1-5, with D hard to call. Per the germline V gene, CDR1 is MDHEN and CDR2 is SYDVKM. Trimming cost V 8 bases and J 7 bases, with 18 bases left between them. CDR3 length: 14 residues. CDR3 protein: CASAVLRSDQPQHF. CDR3 DNA sequence: TGTGCCAGCGCAGTTTTAAGGAGTGACCAGCCCCAGCATTTT. The full variable domain, rest sourced from reference TRBV28 and TRBJ1-5, is DVKVTQSSRYLVKRTGEKVFLECVQDMDHENMFWYRQDPGLGLRLIYFSYDVKMKEKGDIPEGYSVSREKKERFSLILESASTNQTSMYLCASAVLRSDQPQHFGDGTRLSIL.

The V and J genes are TRBV6-6 and TRBJ2-7; 7 nucleotides agree with TRBD2. The V segment lost 3 bases and the J segment 5 bases; nucleotides outside the gene matches: 10. Germline-derived CDR1 and CDR2 are MNHNY and SVGAGI (reference sequence). The CDR3 has 15 residues. The CDR3 is CASSYTPGGPDEQYF. The CDR3 coding sequence is TGTGCCAGCAGTTATACGCCGGGAGGTCCCGACGAGCAGTACTTC.

The chain uses TRBV7-3 and TRBJ2-7, with 7 bases fitting TRBD2. The germline V gene has CDR1 SGHTA and CDR2 FQGTGA. V lost 4 bases to trimming and J lost 3 bases; unmatched junction nucleotides: 3. The CDR3 contains 13 residues. The CDR3 DNA sequence: TGTGCCAGCAGCTCCTGGGGGGGCTACGAGCAGTACTTC. Protein: CASSSWGGYEQYF. Drawing the rest from reference TRBV7-3 and TRBJ2-7, the complete variable domain is GAGVSQTPSNKVTEKGKYVELRCDPISGHTALYWYRQSLGQGPEFLIYFQGTGAADDSGLPNDRFFAVRPEGSVSTLKIQRTERGDSAVYLCASSSWGGYEQYFGPGTRLTVT.

This chain connects TRBV10-3 to TRBJ2-7, with D perhaps TRBD2 (5 bases). Per germline, CDR1 ENHRY and CDR2 SYGVKD. CDR3 length: 15 residues. The V end lost 0 bases, the J end lost 3 bases, and 12 bases lay between the germline ends. The CDR3 sequence is CAISESPEGSYEQYF. The CDR3 DNA is TGTGCCATCAGTGAGTCACCAGAGGGAAGCTACGAGCAGTACTTC.

This clone showed up just once. The rearrangement joins TRBV19 to TRBJ2-7, with TRBD2 identical over 8 bases. The CDR3 contains 15 residues. From germline, CDR1 is LNHDA and CDR2 SQIVND (reference sequence). After removal of 7 bases from V and 5 bases from J, the junction contained 13 bases not matched to a gene. The chain's CDR3 is CASTRDREGGNEQYF. The DNA of the CDR3 is TGTGCCAGTACCCGAGATCGGGAGGGCGGGAACGAGCAGTACTTC.

The chain combines TRBV6-9 with TRBJ2-3; 8 nucleotides line up with TRBD2. This CDR3 has 19 amino acids. V shed 2 bases, J shed 2 bases, and the junction held 15 bases outside the gene matches. Per germline, CDR1 MNHGY and CDR2 SVAAGI. CDR3 residues: CASSYTDPGGPNPTDTQYF. The CDR3 DNA follows: TGTGCCAGCAGTTATACCGATCCGGGAGGGCCCAATCCCACAGATACGCAGTATTTT.

This sequence joins TRBV7-9 and TRBJ2-5; D remains unclear. V was pared by 5 bases and J by 2 bases, with 18 bases between. Germline V gene sequence: CDR1 SEHNR, CDR2 FQNEAQ (reference sequence). The CDR3 has 16 amino acids. CDR3 residues: CASSHALVRQQETQYF. Written as DNA, the CDR3 is TGTGCCAGCAGCCACGCCCTCGTGCGACAACAAGAGACCCAGTACTTC.

V and J are TRBV19 and TRBJ2-7; 7 positions match TRBD1. After removal of 6 bases from V and 5 bases from J, the junction contained 16 bases not matched to a gene. CDR1 and CDR2 (germline): LNHDA, SQIVND (reference sequence). CDR3 length: 16 amino acids. CDR3 amino acids: CASSRATGQVKDEQYF. The CDR3 DNA sequence: TGTGCCAGTAGCCGCGCTACTGGACAGGTCAAGGACGAGCAGTACTTC.

This clone was counted between two and nine times. The chain joins TRBV18 to TRBJ2-3; D is undetermined. Germline CDR1 and CDR2: KGHSH and LQKENI. The CDR3 spans 13 residues. The V gene lost 1 base and the J gene lost 2 bases, with 4 bases spanning the gap. The CDR3 DNA follows: TGTGCCAGCTCACCACTGGTCACAGATACGCAGTATTTT. Encoded protein: CASSPLVTDTQYF.

The J gene is TRBJ2-7, the V gene TRBV21-1; the table's D call of TRBD2 was not tested on the DNA. TRBV21-1 is a pseudogene locus. CDR3 length: 14 residues. The CDR3 nucleotides read TGTGCCAGCAGCAAAGGGAGGAGCTCCTACGAGCAGTACTTC. The encoded protein is CASSKGRSSYEQYF.

The sample holds a few counts of this clone. The genes are TRBV21-1 and TRBJ1-2. TRBV21-1 is a pseudogene segment. The CDR3 has 13 residues. The CDR3: CASSKETPDGYTF. The CDR3 DNA follows: TGTGCCAGCAGCAAAGAAACGCCGGACGGCTACACCTTC.

The chain has TRBV6-1 and TRBJ1-1; weak D call: TRBD1 (6 bases). The germline CDR1 and CDR2 sequences are MNHNS and SASEGT. With 6 bases removed from V and 5 bases from J, the gap between germline ends came to 16 bases. The CDR3 is 14 residues long. CDR3 nucleotides: TGTGCCAGCAGATTACAGGGTGGTGGAACTGAAGCTTTCTTT. It yields the protein CASRLQGGGTEAFF.